The following is a T cell receptor (beta chain) sequence with its context. This sample stems from a study of response to subunit inactivated influenza vaccine. MiXCR, run by TCRdb on the RT-PCR reads, gives a single entry per CDR3 protein. Among roughly 500,000 distinct CDR3 sequences listed, under 25% were seen once. A further study also used this sample, focusing on T cells expressing NK-cell markers. That work contributes: The cDNA for TCR beta came from 5'RACE template switching with UMIs. Eight donors were sequenced, seven testing HCMV-seropositive and one testing seronegative. Whether expanded NKG2C+ T cell clones recognized HCMV stayed uncertain.

This sequence was found in a man aged 45-65 years who received an inactivated influenza vaccine. The sequencing used CD4+ T cells sorted from PBMCs, collected approximately 13 days after vaccination.

CDR3 coding DNA: TGTGCCAGCCGAGACAGGGGGCAAAAATTTGAGACCCAGTACTTC. Its translation is CASRDRGQKFETQYF. The V gene is TRBV28, the J gene TRBJ2-5, with 10 positions matching TRBD1. CDR3 length equals 15 residues. Germline V gene lookup returns CDR1 MDHEN and CDR2 SYDVKM. V was pared by 8 bases and J by 5 bases, with 11 bases of the junction left unmatched.